These 23 T cell receptor beta chains were all obtained from the same sample, sequenced in a study of cytomegalovirus exposure and HLA in healthy donors. PCR primers comprised 60 Vbeta and 13 Jbeta primers. Using immunoSEQ multiplex PCR, the repertoire was profiled, and TCRdb retains in-frame clones only, with some absent. The data show fewer than 180,000 clones, approximately 60% seen once. The sample consisted of PBMCs. These receptors were taken from a woman aged 55-70 years in good health and CMV-seropositive.

The V and J genes are TRBV4-1 and TRBJ1-2; D is unclear. V was pared by 1 base and J by 2 bases, with 5 bases between. Germline CDR1 MGHRA, CDR2 YSYEKL. The CDR3 is 13 amino acids. CDR3 region: CASSQGGNYGYTF. The CDR3 coding sequence is TGCGCCAGCAGCCAAGGAGGAAACTATGGCTACACCTTC.

This clone has a handful of counts. The J gene is TRBJ2-5, the V gene TRBV19, with D possibly matching TRBD2 (5 bases). This CDR3 has 16 amino acids. Between the trimmed V and J ends, which lost 5 bases and 0 bases, there was a span of 16 bases. Germline CDR1 reads LNHDA; CDR2 reads SQIVND (reference sequence). CDR3 residues: CASSPGGLLYQETQYF. CDR3 nucleotides: TGTGCCAGTAGTCCCGGAGGACTTTTGTACCAAGAGACCCAGTACTTC.

The chain recombines TRBV7-2 with TRBJ1-2; TRBD1 matches at 10 bases. The V segment lost 7 bases and the J segment 5 bases; nucleotides outside the gene matches: 13. CDR1 and CDR2 from the germline V gene are SGHTA and FQGNSA. The length of the CDR3 is 16 residues. The CDR3 DNA reads as TGTGCCAGCAACCCCGAAGCCGGACAGGGGGATTATGGCTACACCTTC. The encoded protein is CASNPEAGQGDYGYTF.

The V call is TRBV5-4, the J call TRBJ2-1; D possibly corresponds to TRBD2 (5 bases). Trimming took 2 bases from V and 5 from J, leaving 14 bases between them. CDR1 is SGHNT and CDR2 is YYREEE in the germline V gene (reference sequence). This CDR3 has 15 residues. DNA of the CDR3: TGTGCCAGCAGCTTTACGGGGTCTACGGACAATGAGCAGTTCTTC. It is translated as CASSFTGSTDNEQFF.

The chain uses TRBV5-1 and TRBJ2-2; tentative D call: TRBD1 (7 bases). Trimming stripped 2 bases from V and 5 bases from J, with 13 bases between. This CDR3 is 15 amino acids long. Germline V lookup: CDR1 SGHRS, CDR2 YFSETQ. In nucleotides, the CDR3 is TGCGCCAGCAGCTTTGCGGGACAGATGACCGGGGAGCTGTTTTTT. Translation gives CASSFAGQMTGELFF.

The J gene is TRBJ1-1, the V gene TRBV29-1, with 7 bases lining up with TRBD1. The ends lost 2 bases at V and 5 bases at J; junction bases unmatched: 2. The CDR3 contains 12 residues. Per the germline V gene, CDR1 is SQVTM and CDR2 is ANQGSEA. This chain's CDR3 is CSVEPGGTEAFF. The CDR3 nucleotides are TGCAGCGTTGAACCAGGGGGGACTGAAGCTTTCTTT.

This chain links TRBV7-6 with TRBJ2-7; the D gene is possibly TRBD1 (6 bases). Germline CDR1 reads SGHVS; CDR2 reads FNYEAQ. CDR3 length: 14 amino acids. V dropped 5 bases and J dropped 2 bases, with 13 bases sitting between them. The CDR3 nucleotides are TGTGCCAGCAGCCCTGGAGACAGGACCTACGAGCAGTACTTC. It is translated as CASSPGDRTYEQYF.

V gene TRBV6-5 combines with J gene TRBJ2-7, with a possible D match to TRBD1 (6 bases). The CDR3 is 13 amino acids. Trimming stripped 6 bases from V and 3 bases from J, with 12 bases between. CDR1 and CDR2 (germline): MNHEY, SVGAGI. CDR3 nucleotide sequence: TGTGCCAGCAGAGCCGGACAGAACTACGAGCAGTACTTC. Protein: CASRAGQNYEQYF.

The rearrangement links TRBV6-1 to TRBJ2-7; 8 bases are shared with TRBD1. This CDR3 region has 12 residues. Unmatched junction bases numbered 3, after V lost 5 bases and J lost 6 bases. Germline lookup yields CDR1 MNHNS and CDR2 SASEGT. The CDR3 loop reads CASSPTGGEQYF. CDR3 sequence (DNA): TGTGCCAGCAGTCCAACAGGGGGCGAGCAGTACTTC.

The chain has TRBV30 and TRBJ2-2; 7 bases map to TRBD1. This CDR3 comprises 13 residues. V dropped 2 bases and J dropped 6; count of bases not matched to a gene: 3. CDR1 and CDR2 from the germline V gene are GTSNPN and SVGIG (reference sequence). CDR3 in amino acids: CAWSSDRAGELFF. As DNA, the CDR3 is TGTGCCTGGAGTTCAGACAGGGCCGGGGAGCTGTTTTTT. Full variable domain (rest looked up from reference TRBV30 and TRBJ2-2): SQTIHQWPATLVQPVGSPLSLECTVEGTSNPNLYWYRQAAGRGLQLLFYSVGIGQISSEVPQNLSASRPQDRQFILSSKKLLLSDSGFYLCAWSSDRAGELFFGEGSRLTVL.

The count of this clone is one. The chain joins TRBV2 to TRBJ2-4; D call uncertain. The V end was cut by 2 bases, the J end by 3 bases, with 8 bases between. The CDR3 sequence is 14 residues long. CDR1 SNHLY and CDR2 FYNNEI come from the germline V gene. CDR3 DNA: TGTGCCAGCAGTGAATATCAGGTCAAAAACATTCAGTACTTC. It codes for CASSEYQVKNIQYF.

There are a few counts of this clone. The V and J genes are TRBV27 and TRBJ2-4; D possibly corresponds to TRBD2 (6 bases). Germline CDR1 is MNHEY and CDR2 is SMNVEV (reference sequence). The CDR3 is made up of 15 amino acids. V dropped 5 bases and J dropped 0 bases, with 11 bases sitting between them. The CDR3 coding sequence is TGTGCCAGCAGTCGGACTACTTTAGCCAAAAACATTCAGTACTTC. Translation gives CASSRTTLAKNIQYF.

The J gene is TRBJ1-2, the V gene TRBV6-5; 7 nucleotides agree with TRBD1. This CDR3 has 15 amino acids. Germline CDR1 MNHEY, CDR2 SVGAGI. V lost 6 bases, J lost 6 bases, and 13 bases stayed unmatched. CDR3 in DNA: TGTGCCAGCAGCCCCGACAGGGCGATGAATAATGGCTACACCTTC. It specifies CASSPDRAMNNGYTF.

This clone turned up a few times. The rearrangement links TRBV7-9 to TRBJ2-7; D is possibly TRBD1 (6 bases). The CDR3 consists of 13 residues. V lost 4 bases to trimming and J lost 6 bases, with 13 bases between them. CDR1 SEHNR and CDR2 FQNEAQ come from the germline V gene (reference sequence). The CDR3 loop is CASSYVTGPEQYF. The CDR3, as DNA: TGTGCCAGCAGCTACGTGACAGGACCCGAGCAGTACTTC.

This clone was detected only a few times. The rearrangement uses TRBV5-6 and TRBJ1-3; D unclear. V dropped 4 bases and J dropped 0 bases, with 14 bases sitting between them. This CDR3 has 16 residues. The germline CDR1 and CDR2 sequences are SGHDT and YYEEEE. The CDR3 spells CASSLRTPYSGNTIYF. CDR3 sequence (DNA): TGTGCCAGCAGCCTTCGAACACCATACTCTGGAAACACCATATATTTT.

The chain recombines TRBV5-6 with TRBJ2-1; 10 positions match TRBD2. J lost 13 bases, V lost 2 bases, and 9 bases had no gene match. CDR1 and CDR2 from the germline V gene are SGHDT and YYEEEE. This CDR3 region has 14 residues. The CDR3 DNA is TGTGCCAGCAGCTTTCCGGAGCGGGAGGGCTATCAGTTCTTC. Its protein is CASSFPEREGYQFF.

V usage is TRBV5-1 and J usage is TRBJ2-7; D not resolved. The V gene's germline CDR1 is SGHRS and CDR2 YFSETQ. The ends were cut back, 0 bases at V and 6 bases at J, with 16 bases in the middle. The CDR3 totals 15 residues. CDR3 in DNA: TGCGCCAGCAGCTTGGTCCCGGAGCGTCCAACCGAGCAGTACTTC. Its translation is CASSLVPERPTEQYF.

This clone has just a few counts. CDR3 in amino acids: CASSFQSGANVLTF. CDR3 coding DNA: TGTGCCAGCAGTTTCCAGTCTGGGGCCAACGTCCTGACTTTC. The chain couples TRBV28 to TRBJ2-6; no clear D gene. The CDR3 has 14 residues. V lost 3 bases, J lost 1 base, and 4 bases lay in between. Germline V gene lookup returns CDR1 MDHEN and CDR2 SYDVKM.

The chain joins TRBV2 to TRBJ1-5; 8 nucleotides line up with TRBD1. This CDR3 is built from 14 residues. Germline V gene sequence: CDR1 SNHLY, CDR2 FYNNEI. V lost 6 bases and J lost 6; bases outside the gene matches: 7. This CDR3 is CASRTTGEGQPQHF. CDR3 nucleotides: TGTGCCAGCAGGACGACAGGGGAGGGTCAGCCCCAGCATTTT.

A few counts support this clone. The CDR3 DNA reads as TGTGCCAGCAGCTCGGGACTGTACGAGCAGTACTTC. Its translation is CASSSGLYEQYF. The chain is built from TRBV7-9 and TRBJ2-5; possible D gene TRBD2, 6 bases. The J call may be wrong; the DNA end is better matched by TRBJ2-7. The germline CDR1 and CDR2 sequences are SEHNR and FQNEAQ (reference sequence). This CDR3 is built from 12 residues.

This chain connects TRBV28 to TRBJ1-4, with a possible D match to TRBD1 (5 bases). The CDR3 extends over 16 amino acids. Per germline, CDR1 MDHEN and CDR2 SYDVKM. Trimming shortened V by 10 bases and J by 2 bases, and 20 bases separated the two germline ends. CDR3: CATIRQGSLTNEKLFF. CDR3 nucleotide sequence: TGTGCCACCATAAGGCAGGGTAGTCTTACTAATGAAAAACTGTTTTTT.

The genes are TRBV10-1 and TRBJ2-7, with a tentative D call TRBD2 (6 bases). The germline V gene has CDR1 WNHNN and CDR2 SYGVQD (reference sequence). The V and J ends lost 3 bases and 3 bases respectively, with 15 bases between them. The CDR3 extends over 15 amino acids. CDR3 protein: CASSERTKRSYEQYF. In DNA, the CDR3 is TGCGCCAGCAGTGAAAGGACTAAGCGGAGCTACGAGCAGTACTTC.

The chain carries TRBV9 and TRBJ2-2, with TRBD2 as a possible D gene (6 bases). The germline gives CDR1 SGDLS, CDR2 YYNGEE. The CDR3 consists of 18 residues. The V gene lost 0 bases and the J gene lost 6 bases, with 21 bases spanning the gap. The CDR3 nucleotides read TGTGCCAGCAGCGTAGATTTCCCGGGAGCGGGTCGAGCCGGGGAGCTGTTTTTT. Translation: CASSVDFPGAGRAGELFF.